What follows is one T cell receptor beta chain and its context. Antigen: not known. The source of the sample is a study of vaccination effects on CD4 cells after COVID-19. Study findings and constraints: For convalescents, most of the spike-reactive clones seen post-vaccine were new vaccine-induced clones.

Germline V gives CDR1 MNHEY, CDR2 SMNVEV (reference sequence). The CDR3 is made up of 19 amino acids. The V and J ends lost 6 bases and 0 bases, in that order; junction bases with no gene match: 16. Ahead of sequencing, the ViraFEST assay grew antigen-specific CD4+ T cells using viral peptide pools. A roughly ten-day culture period preceded the isolation of CD4+ T cells. Confirmation by PCR established that the person had SARS-CoV-2 infection between March and December 2020. The table came from immunoSEQ multiplex PCR; TCRdb's copy has only in-frame clones and leaves some out. The sample contains some 22,000 clones, approximately 76% of which appear only once.

This sequence originates from a human donor who had a prior SARS-CoV-2 infection. V is TRBV27 and J is TRBJ1-2; TRBD1 agrees at 10 bases. This material consisted of CD4+ T cells from PBMCs cultured with SARS-CoV-2 spike peptides, taken before COVID-19 vaccination. The CDR3 DNA follows: TGTGCCAGCAGCCCCCTTCTTATCTGGGACAGGGGAACTAACTATGGCTACACCTTC. Its protein is CASSPLLIWDRGTNYGYTF.